Listed below are T cell receptor beta chains from one sample, sequenced in a study of T cell clusters in autoimmune cytopenias. Reanalyzing the multiplex PCR reads, TCRdb keeps one entry per CDR3 protein, without DNA. The sample features about 9,500 distinct CDR3 sequences, with 7% to 10% in its top ten. What was sequenced was peripheral blood. Receptors were obtained from a human donor with an autoimmune cytopenia or autoimmune hepatitis (not recorded which). Both conserved end residues are part of each CDR3. Part of the rows lack a size; the others show once, few, many or a class for expanded clones.

TRBJ1-5,medium-sized,TRBV6-1,CASSDRNQPQHF
TRBJ2-3,medium-sized,TRBV5-4,CASSLGTLAGGSTDTQYF
TRBJ1-4,medium-sized,TRBV5-4,CASSDARDRANEKLFF
TRBJ2-1,.,TRBV21-1,CASSKQRILGGRVNEQFF
TRBJ2-5,.,TRBV12-3/TRBV12-4,CASSFGNMETQYF
TRBJ1-5,.,TRBV18,CASSPVAGQGDQPQHF
TRBJ2-5,.,TRBV20-1,CSAIRDIGETQYF
TRBJ2-7,.,TRBV6-2/TRBV6-3,CASTTTTSGGPYYEQYF
TRBJ1-2,.,TRBV12-3/TRBV12-4,CASSFSSGSYGYTF
TRBJ2-3,.,TRBV6-5,CASQPRGGGSIDTQYF
TRBJ2-1,.,TRBV20-1,CSARDFSFQGGNEQFF
TRBJ2-2,medium-sized,TRBV4-3,CASSQDTGRTGELFF
TRBJ1-2,.,TRBV5-4,CASSLIGEGRGNGYTF
TRBJ2-2,.,TRBV4-2,CASSQDWSGGITGELFF
TRBJ1-3,.,TRBV20-1,CSARDLMKQSGNTIYF
TRBJ2-1,.,TRBV10-1,CASSDGPEQFF
TRBJ2-3,.,TRBV27,CASSLSPGGGVDTQYF
TRBJ1-1,.,TRBV7-9,CASSLNQVGTEAFF
TRBJ1-3,.,TRBV18,CASSPVIGEGTGNTIYF
TRBJ1-2,medium-sized,TRBV6-1,CASSEESWSREDGYTF
TRBJ2-2,medium-sized,TRBV4-2,CASSLYSGGGTGELFF
TRBJ2-7,medium-sized,TRBV7-6,CASSQLAGGPYEQYF
TRBJ1-4,.,TRBV5-6,CASSPAGGRAEKLFF
TRBJ1-1,.,TRBV6-1,CASIPLGSPNTEAFF
TRBJ1-2,.,TRBV28,CASSLCRTGGDSGYTF
TRBJ1-1,.,TRBV18,CASSPTGQGNTEAFF
TRBJ1-5,.,TRBV20-1,CSARIGTGVGSNQPQHF
TRBJ1-5,.,TRBV20-1,CSASFGNTPQHF
TRBJ1-2,.,TRBV7-2,CASSLIRQPLGERDGYTF
TRBJ1-2,.,TRBV2,CASRGLGEAYGYTF
TRBJ2-5,.,TRBV5-1,CASSLAPLGAGETQYF
TRBJ2-7,.,TRBV28,CASSPPETYEQYF
TRBJ2-7,medium-sized,TRBV19,CASGRDRGYEQYF
TRBJ1-5,medium-sized,TRBV27,CASSLSWRGAAFNQPQHF
TRBJ2-1,medium-sized,TRBV6-4,CASSPSGLYNEQFF
TRBJ1-5,medium-sized,TRBV29-1,CSVSPGAGGNQPQHF
TRBJ1-2,medium-sized,TRBV6-6,CASSQRTGGAGGYTF
TRBJ1-4,.,TRBV27,CASRSPGGFNEKLFF
TRBJ2-1,.,TRBV10-3,CAIRAGGNEQFF
TRBJ2-7,.,TRBV6-5,CASSRQGLAGVYYEQYF
TRBJ1-1,.,TRBV7-9,CASSSRPDAEAFF
TRBJ1-1,.,TRBV4-3,CASSQDPPPRNTEAFF
TRBJ1-5,medium-sized,TRBV19,CASTRGVSNQPQHF
TRBJ2-2,medium-sized,TRBV12-3/TRBV12-4,CASSLTANTGELFF
TRBJ1-2,.,TRBV6-1,CASSVEVITIYGYTF
TRBJ2-2,medium-sized,TRBV7-2,CASSGSGPKLFF
TRBJ2-1,.,TRBV7-2,CASSLGYGGGANEQFF
TRBJ1-4,.,TRBV5-1,CASSLEGRGNEKLFF
TRBJ2-7,medium-sized,TRBV6-1,CASLPTGTSSYEQYF
TRBJ1-1,.,TRBV18,CASSPEGWEAFF
TRBJ1-1,.,TRBV7-9,CASSPDKSRMNTEAFF